This T cell receptor beta chain is drawn from a study of identical twins. Worth noting for this clonotype: A much larger clone is a single base away; this may be a read error.

CDR3 size: 14 residues. With V trimmed by 7 bases and J by 0 bases, 3 bases remained unmatched. A template switching step contributed a universal primer site, while unique molecular identifiers were present in the cDNA. In TCRdb, the 5' RACE reads were re-called with MiXCR into one record per CDR3 protein. The table has 500,000 to 550,000 distinct CDR3 sequences, under 25% seen once. Another study also made use of these data, one on yellow fever vaccine responses in identical twins. From that study: As reported, the vaccine T cell response of twins seemed partly convergent and partly personalized.

The chain combines TRBV12-3 or TRBV12-4 with TRBJ1-5; 7 bases map to TRBD1. This TCR was sampled from a woman between 18 and 30 years old in good health. Sequenced: CD4+ T cells sorted from blood. The chain's CDR3 is CASKGQNSNQPQHF. CDR3 sequence (DNA): TGTGCCAGCAAGGGACAGAATAGCAATCAGCCCCAGCATTTT.